The entry below describes one TCR beta chain. Its antigen is as yet unknown. Germline assignment: CDR1 LGHNA and CDR2 YSLEER. The CDR3 spans 13 residues. Trimming removed 1 base at V and 10 bases at J, with 11 bases between. Data came from immunoSEQ multiplex PCR; TCRdb stores just in-frame clones and leaves some out. The sample yields 150,000 to 200,000 clones, roughly 80% seen once. This specimen comes from a study of cytomegalovirus exposure and HLA in healthy donors. The study, taken as a whole, reports: Listed as cytomegalovirus-associated were 164 TCR beta chains.

Sequencing was done on a sample of PBMCs. This receptor was taken from a man aged 25 to 40 in good health and CMV-seropositive. This chain joins TRBV4-3 and TRBJ2-1; TRBD2 might be the D (5 bases). The CDR3 loop is CASSQGRGQEQFF. DNA of the CDR3: TGCGCCAGCAGCCAAGGAAGAGGGCAAGAGCAGTTCTTC.